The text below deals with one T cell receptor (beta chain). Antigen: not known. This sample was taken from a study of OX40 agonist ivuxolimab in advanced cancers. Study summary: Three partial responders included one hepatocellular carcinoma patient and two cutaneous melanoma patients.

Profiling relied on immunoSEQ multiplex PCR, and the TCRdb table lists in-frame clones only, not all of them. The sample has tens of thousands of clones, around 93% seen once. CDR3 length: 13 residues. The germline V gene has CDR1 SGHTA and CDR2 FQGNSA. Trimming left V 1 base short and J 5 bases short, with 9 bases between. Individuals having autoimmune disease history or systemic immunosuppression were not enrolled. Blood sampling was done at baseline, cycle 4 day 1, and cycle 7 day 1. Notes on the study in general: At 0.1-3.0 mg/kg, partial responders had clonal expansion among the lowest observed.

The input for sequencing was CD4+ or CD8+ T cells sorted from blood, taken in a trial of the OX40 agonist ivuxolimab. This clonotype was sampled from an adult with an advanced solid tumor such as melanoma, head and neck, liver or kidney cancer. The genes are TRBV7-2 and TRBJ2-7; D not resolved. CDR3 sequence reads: CASSLGTGDEQYF. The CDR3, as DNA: TGTGCCAGCAGCTTAGGAACCGGCGACGAGCAGTACTTC.